Each of the 28 T cell receptor beta chains below was sequenced from the same sample in a study of T cell changes during pregnancy in multiple sclerosis. Sequencing used immunoSEQ multiplex PCR; TCRdb keeps in-frame clones, though not all of them. The table has tens of thousands of clones, 85% to 95% seen once. Material: peripheral blood, obtained in the third trimester of pregnancy. Receptors were obtained from a female donor in good health, enrolled as a control in a pregnancy study.

This sequence joins TRBV20-1 and TRBJ2-5; 7 bases line up with TRBD1. The germline CDR1 and CDR2 sequences are DFQATT and SNEGSKA (reference sequence). V lost 0 bases to trimming and J lost 11 bases; unmatched junction nucleotides: 3. The CDR3 extends over 11 amino acids. CDR3 sequence reads: CSAREDREQYF. CDR3 in DNA: TGCAGTGCTAGAGAAGACAGGGAGCAGTACTTC.

V and J are TRBV5-6 and TRBJ2-7, with unresolved D. The germline V gene has CDR1 SGHDT and CDR2 YYEEEE. The CDR3 totals 11 residues. The V end was cut by 1 base, the J end by 7 bases, with 6 bases between. The CDR3, as DNA: TGTGCCAGCAGCTTGTACGGGGAGCAGTACTTC. Translating gives CASSLYGEQYF.

The chain carries TRBV9 and TRBJ2-1; TRBD1 aligns across 7 bases. Germline V lookup: CDR1 SGDLS, CDR2 YYNGEE. The J segment lost 4 bases and the V segment lost 6 bases, leaving 13 bases of the junction unmatched. There are 16 residues in the CDR3. The CDR3 reads CASTITEGAGYNEQFF. CDR3 sequence (DNA): TGTGCCAGCACCATTACCGAGGGGGCCGGGTACAATGAGCAGTTCTTC.

The chain combines TRBV19 with TRBJ2-3; 7 bases are a match to TRBD1. The trim removed 5 bases at V and 6 bases at J, leaving 11 bases unmatched. The CDR3 is made up of 15 amino acids. CDR1 is LNHDA and CDR2 is SQIVND in the germline V gene (reference sequence). CDR3 protein: CASSRDRPAGDTQYF. CDR3 coding DNA: TGTGCCAGTAGTCGGGACAGACCCGCCGGTGATACGCAGTATTTT.

CDR3 sequence (DNA): TGTGCCATCAGTGAGTCGGGGACTAGCGGGAGGTCCAAGATAGATGAGCAGTTCTTC. Amino acid sequence: CAISESGTSGRSKIDEQFF. The V call is TRBV10-3, the J call TRBJ2-1, with 15 positions matching TRBD2. Germline V gene lookup returns CDR1 ENHRY and CDR2 SYGVKD. V gave up 0 bases and J gave up 8 bases; unmatched junction bases: 11. The CDR3 contains 19 residues.

The chain employs TRBV5-5 and TRBJ1-2; D not certain. Trimming took 0 bases from V and 4 from J, leaving 13 bases between them. The germline V gene has CDR1 SGHKS and CDR2 YYEKEE (reference sequence). The CDR3 has 15 residues. CDR3 loop: CASSLGRSYGYGYTF. The CDR3 DNA sequence: TGTGCCAGCAGCTTGGGCAGGTCTTATGGCTATGGCTACACCTTC.

The chain joins TRBV2 to TRBJ1-6; D call uncertain. CDR1 is SNHLY, CDR2 FYNNEI, per germline. The CDR3 has 17 residues. V lost 7 bases, J lost 0 bases, and 16 bases lay in between. As DNA, the CDR3 is TGTGCCAGCACCCGAAGTGGCGGAAGCTCCTATAATTCACCCCTCCACTTT. Residues: CASTRSGGSSYNSPLHF.

This clone appeared a single time. V gene TRBV6-6 combines with J gene TRBJ2-1; D call uncertain. The V and J ends lost 0 bases and 6 bases respectively, with 12 bases between them. The CDR3 consists of 15 residues. From germline, CDR1 is MNHNY and CDR2 SVGAGI (reference sequence). CDR3 sequence: CASSYSRVVSNEQFF. CDR3 DNA sequence: TGTGCCAGCAGTTACTCGAGAGTGGTGAGCAATGAGCAGTTCTTC.

This chain connects TRBV28 to TRBJ2-7, with 15 nucleotides matching TRBD2. Germline V gives CDR1 MDHEN, CDR2 SYDVKM. This CDR3 spans 19 amino acids. V was pared by 5 bases and J by 1 base, with 12 bases of the junction left unmatched. The chain's CDR3 is CASSLGLAGGRGESYEQYF. In nucleotides, the CDR3 is TGTGCCAGCAGTCTGGGACTAGCGGGAGGCCGCGGTGAATCCTACGAGCAGTACTTC.

The chain carries TRBV18 and TRBJ2-7; TRBD2 matches 9 bases. With 4 bases clipped from V and 7 bases from J, the junction kept 11 bases outside the gene matches. The CDR3 spans 15 residues. Germline CDR1 KGHSH, CDR2 LQKENI. In nucleotides, the CDR3 is TGTGCCAGCTCACAGGCGGGAGGGCCGGTGGGGGAGCAGTACTTC. It yields the protein CASSQAGGPVGEQYF.

This clone was counted a few times. The V and J genes are TRBV6-1 and TRBJ1-1, with D uncertain. Looked up from germline, CDR1 is MNHNS and CDR2 is SASEGT. The CDR3 is 13 residues long. The ends were cut back, 5 bases at V and 7 bases at J, with 14 bases in the middle. Here the CDR3 DNA reads TGTGCCAGCAGTCCCCATGACGAGGGTGAAGCTTTCTTT. This codes for CASSPHDEGEAFF.

The chain recombines TRBV6-1 with TRBJ1-1, with unresolved D. In germline, CDR1 is MNHNS, CDR2 SASEGT. The CDR3 has 14 amino acids. V was trimmed by 4 bases and J by 1 base, leaving 10 bases between them. Written as DNA, the CDR3 is TGTGCCAGCAGTGTTCTCTCCGGGAACACTGAAGCTTTCTTT. This translates into CASSVLSGNTEAFF.

The rearrangement uses TRBV4-1 and TRBJ2-1; 10 nucleotides match TRBD2. The V segment lost 4 bases and the J segment 4 bases; nucleotides outside the gene matches: 4. Per the germline V gene, CDR1 is MGHRA and CDR2 is YSYEKL. This CDR3 is built from 15 residues. This CDR3 reads CASSPIAGGYNEQFF. CDR3 coding DNA: TGCGCCAGCAGCCCCATAGCGGGGGGATACAATGAGCAGTTCTTC.

The chain links TRBV9 to TRBJ2-4; 7 bases align to TRBD1. The junction had 17 bases not matched to a gene; V was cut back by 0 bases and J by 5 bases. CDR3 size: 19 residues. Germline V gives CDR1 SGDLS, CDR2 YYNGEE. The DNA of the CDR3 is TGTGCCAGCAGCGTAGTGAGAGACAGGGCAAAAGAGCTAGAAAACATTCAGTACTTC. Its translation is CASSVVRDRAKELENIQYF.

J is TRBJ2-2 and V is TRBV5-1; 7 bases fit TRBD2. This CDR3 has 17 residues. The trim removed 0 bases at V and 2 bases at J, leaving 7 bases unmatched. Germline CDR1 SGHRS, CDR2 YFSETQ. This CDR3 reads CASSLVAGLPNTGELFF. The CDR3 nucleotides read TGCGCCAGCAGCTTGGTTGCGGGACTACCCAACACCGGGGAGCTGTTTTTT.

This clone was observed once. V usage is TRBV2 and J usage is TRBJ2-2; no firm D call. V was pared by 7 bases and J by 5 bases, with 14 bases between. Germline V gives CDR1 SNHLY, CDR2 FYNNEI. The CDR3 runs 14 residues. This chain's CDR3 is CASTTMQDTGELFF. In DNA form, the CDR3 reads TGTGCCAGCACCACCATGCAGGATACCGGGGAGCTGTTTTTT. The full variable domain, in which reference TRBV2 and TRBJ2-2 provide the parts outside the CDR3, is EPEVTQTPSHQVTQMGQEVILRCVPISNHLYFYWYRQILGQKVEFLVSFYNNEISEKSEIFDDQFSVERPDGSNFTLKIRSTKLEDSAMYFCASTTMQDTGELFFGEGSRLTVL.

The chain uses TRBV18 and TRBJ2-1; 12 positions match TRBD2. Germline lookup yields CDR1 KGHSH and CDR2 LQKENI. The J segment lost 0 bases and the V segment lost 3 bases, leaving 12 bases of the junction unmatched. The CDR3 has 20 residues. The CDR3 DNA reads TGTGCCAGCTCACCCGGGGCGACTAGCGGGAGCGCCAGCTCCTACAATGAGCAGTTCTTC. This translates into CASSPGATSGSASSYNEQFF.

V usage is TRBV28 and J usage is TRBJ2-3; tentatively, D is TRBD2 (5 bases). Per germline, CDR1 MDHEN and CDR2 SYDVKM. Trimming left V 10 bases short and J 2 bases short, with 19 bases between. CDR3 size: 15 residues. The CDR3 reads CAITRAGGFTDTQYF. Here the CDR3 DNA reads TGTGCCATCACAAGGGCGGGTGGATTCACAGATACGCAGTATTTT.

The chain combines TRBV30 with TRBJ2-3, with 9 nucleotides matching TRBD2. Looked up from germline, CDR1 is GTSNPN and CDR2 is SVGIG (reference sequence). This CDR3 has 15 residues. With V trimmed by 0 bases and J by 4 bases, 5 bases remained unmatched. The CDR3 region has the DNA TGTGCCTGGAGTGTAACTGCGGGGGGGCCAGATACGCAGTATTTT. It translates to CAWSVTAGGPDTQYF.

The chain recombines TRBV30 with TRBJ2-7; 10 nucleotides match TRBD2. The V gene end was trimmed by 0 bases and the J gene end by 9 bases; junction bases not matched to a gene: 11. The germline CDR1 and CDR2 sequences are GTSNPN and SVGIG (reference sequence). The CDR3 spans 15 residues. The CDR3: CAWSVLGLAGVAQYF. The CDR3 DNA sequence: TGTGCCTGGAGTGTACTCGGCCTAGCGGGGGTCGCGCAGTACTTC.

The chain links TRBV6-5 to TRBJ2-7, with D possibly TRBD2 on 6 matching bases. The CDR3 has 14 residues. Trimming left V 4 bases short and J 1 base short, with 11 bases between. From germline, CDR1 is MNHEY and CDR2 SVGAGI. The CDR3, as DNA: TGTGCCAGCAGTTTGGAGGGACCGTCCTACGAGCAGTACTTC. As protein: CASSLEGPSYEQYF.

The chain couples TRBV7-9 to TRBJ1-1, with D maybe TRBD1 (5 bases). This CDR3 is 15 amino acids long. The V end was cut by 1 base, the J end by 7 bases, with 16 bases between. Per the germline V gene, CDR1 is SEHNR and CDR2 is FQNEAQ (reference sequence). CDR3 coding DNA: TGTGCCAGCAGCTTAGTCGGGGACTTTCAGGATGAAGCTTTCTTT. The encoded protein is CASSLVGDFQDEAFF.

The J gene is TRBJ2-7, the V gene TRBV5-1; maybe TRBD2 (6 bases). In germline, CDR1 is SGHRS, CDR2 YFSETQ. The CDR3 is 13 amino acids. V gave up 0 bases and J gave up 3 bases, with 7 bases separating them. CDR3 amino acids: CASSLGGDYEQYF. In DNA, the CDR3 is TGCGCCAGCAGCTTGGGGGGGGACTACGAGCAGTACTTC.

A word on this clone: The sample has other DNA sequences that encode this CDR3 too. This sequence joins TRBV28 and TRBJ2-5, with TRBD1 identical over 10 bases. Germline V gene sequence: CDR1 MDHEN, CDR2 SYDVKM. The CDR3 loop spans 14 amino acids. The J segment lost 5 bases and the V segment lost 5 bases, leaving 5 bases of the junction unmatched. The CDR3 sequence is CASSRDRGRETQYF. CDR3 coding DNA: TGTGCCAGCAGTCGGGACAGGGGAAGGGAGACCCAGTACTTC. The variable domain in full, completed from reference TRBV28 and TRBJ2-5, reads DVKVTQSSRYLVKRTGEKVFLECVQDMDHENMFWYRQDPGLGLRLIYFSYDVKMKEKGDIPEGYSVSREKKERFSLILESASTNQTSMYLCASSRDRGRETQYFGPGTRLLVL.

CDR3 DNA: TGTGCCAGCAGTATGACTCGAGGGGAGACCCAGTACTTC. It is translated as CASSMTRGETQYF. The genes are TRBV2 and TRBJ2-5; D possibly corresponds to TRBD2 (5 bases). This CDR3 contains 13 residues. Germline V lookup: CDR1 SNHLY, CDR2 FYNNEI. The V end was cut by 5 bases, the J end by 5 bases, with 12 bases between.

This clone was counted a single time. For the CDR3, the DNA is TGTGCCAGCAGCTTTCTAGCGGGACTAGACTCCTACAATGAGCAGTTCTTC. Translated, it gives CASSFLAGLDSYNEQFF. The J gene is TRBJ2-1, the V gene TRBV5-5; 9 bases map to TRBD2. V was pared by 2 bases and J by 0 bases, with 6 bases of the junction left unmatched. The CDR3 spans 17 residues. Germline-derived CDR1 and CDR2 are SGHKS and YYEKEE (reference sequence).

In its sample, this clone was seen a few times. The chain recombines TRBV19 with TRBJ1-1; TRBD1 might be the D (5 bases). CDR1 LNHDA and CDR2 SQIVND come from the germline V gene (reference sequence). V was trimmed by 4 bases and J by 7 bases, leaving 10 bases between them. CDR3 length equals 12 residues. CDR3 nucleotide sequence: TGTGCCAGTAGTAAGGGGTATAGTGAAGCTTTCTTT. Residues: CASSKGYSEAFF.

This chain connects TRBV14 to TRBJ2-1; D is possibly TRBD2 (7 bases). Germline-derived CDR1 and CDR2 are SGHDN and FVKESK. The CDR3 extends over 14 amino acids. Deletions cut 3 bases from V and 4 bases from J, with 10 bases between. CDR3 region: CASSQRGPYNEQFF. The CDR3 DNA follows: TGTGCCAGCAGCCAGCGGGGGCCTTACAATGAGCAGTTCTTC.